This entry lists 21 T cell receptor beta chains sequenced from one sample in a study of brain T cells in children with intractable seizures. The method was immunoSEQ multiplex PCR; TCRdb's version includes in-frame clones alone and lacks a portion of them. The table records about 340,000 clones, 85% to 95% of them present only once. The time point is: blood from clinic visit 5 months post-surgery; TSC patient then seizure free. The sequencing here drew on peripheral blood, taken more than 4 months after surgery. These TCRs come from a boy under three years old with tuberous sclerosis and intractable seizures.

This CDR3 is CASSGLAGLYEQYF. CDR3 nucleotide sequence: TGTGCCAGTAGTGGACTAGCGGGACTATACGAGCAGTACTTC. This chain connects TRBV19 to TRBJ2-7, with 12 bases lining up with TRBD2. J was trimmed by 4 bases and V by 5 bases; bases with no gene match: 3. Germline lookup yields CDR1 LNHDA and CDR2 SQIVND (reference sequence). The CDR3 length is 14 residues.

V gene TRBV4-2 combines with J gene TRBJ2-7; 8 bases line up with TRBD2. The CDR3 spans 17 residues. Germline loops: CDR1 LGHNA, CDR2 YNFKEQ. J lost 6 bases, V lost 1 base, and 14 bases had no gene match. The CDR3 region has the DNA TGTGCCAGCAGCCAAGGGATCAGCCGGCTAGGACTAGCCGAGCAGTACTTC. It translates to CASSQGISRLGLAEQYF.

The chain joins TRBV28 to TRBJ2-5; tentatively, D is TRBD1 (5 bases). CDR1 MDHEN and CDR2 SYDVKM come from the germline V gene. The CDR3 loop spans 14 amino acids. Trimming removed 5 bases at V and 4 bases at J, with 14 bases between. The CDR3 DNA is TGTGCCAGCAGTCCTCCGCCAGGGTCAGAGACCCAGTACTTC. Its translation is CASSPPPGSETQYF.

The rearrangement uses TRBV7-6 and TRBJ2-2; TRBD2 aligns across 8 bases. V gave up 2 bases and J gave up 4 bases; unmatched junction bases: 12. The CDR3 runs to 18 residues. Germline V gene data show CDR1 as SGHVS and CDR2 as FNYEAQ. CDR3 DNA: TGTGCCAGCAGCTTACTCCTAGGGGGGACTAGGGTCACCGGGGAGCTGTTTTTT. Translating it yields CASSLLLGGTRVTGELFF.

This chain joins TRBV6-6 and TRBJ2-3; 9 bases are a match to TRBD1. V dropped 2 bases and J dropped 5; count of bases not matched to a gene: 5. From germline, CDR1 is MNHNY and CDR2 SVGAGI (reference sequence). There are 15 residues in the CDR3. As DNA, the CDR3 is TGTGCCAGCAGTTACGGACAGGGGTCGGAAGATACGCAGTATTTT. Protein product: CASSYGQGSEDTQYF.

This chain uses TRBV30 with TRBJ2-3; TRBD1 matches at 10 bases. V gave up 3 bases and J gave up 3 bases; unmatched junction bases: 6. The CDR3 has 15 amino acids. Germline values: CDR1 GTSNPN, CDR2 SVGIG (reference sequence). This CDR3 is CAWSMTGGLTDTQYF. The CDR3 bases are TGTGCCTGGAGCATGACAGGGGGCCTTACAGATACGCAGTATTTT.

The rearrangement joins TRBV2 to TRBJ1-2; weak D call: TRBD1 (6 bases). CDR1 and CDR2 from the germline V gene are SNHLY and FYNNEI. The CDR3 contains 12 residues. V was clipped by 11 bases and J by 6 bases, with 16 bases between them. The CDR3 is CAGRGVMDGYTF. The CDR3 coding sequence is TGTGCCGGTAGGGGGGTTATGGATGGCTACACCTTC.

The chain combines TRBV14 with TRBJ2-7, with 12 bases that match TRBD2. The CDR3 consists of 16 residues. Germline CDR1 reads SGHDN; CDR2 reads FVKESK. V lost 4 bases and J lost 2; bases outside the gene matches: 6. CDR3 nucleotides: TGTGCCAGCAGCCTCCTAGCGGGAGGGCCCACCTACGAGCAGTACTTC. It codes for CASSLLAGGPTYEQYF.

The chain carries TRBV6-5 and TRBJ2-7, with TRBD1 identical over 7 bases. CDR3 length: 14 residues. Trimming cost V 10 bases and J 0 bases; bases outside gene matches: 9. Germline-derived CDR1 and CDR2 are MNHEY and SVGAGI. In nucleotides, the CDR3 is TGTGCCACGAGGGTGGGACAGAGCTCCTACGAGCAGTACTTC. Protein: CATRVGQSSYEQYF.

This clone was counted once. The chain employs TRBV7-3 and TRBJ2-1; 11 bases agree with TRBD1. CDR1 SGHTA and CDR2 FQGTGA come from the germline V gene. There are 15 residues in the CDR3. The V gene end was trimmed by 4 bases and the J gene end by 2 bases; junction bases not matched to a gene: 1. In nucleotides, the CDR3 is TGTGCCAGCAGCTCGGGACAGGGGGCCTACAATGAGCAGTTCTTC. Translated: CASSSGQGAYNEQFF.

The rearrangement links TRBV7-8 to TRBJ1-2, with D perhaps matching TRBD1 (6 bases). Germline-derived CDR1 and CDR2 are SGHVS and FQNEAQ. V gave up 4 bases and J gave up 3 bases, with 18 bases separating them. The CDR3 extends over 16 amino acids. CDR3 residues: CASSSPGHRWDYGYTF. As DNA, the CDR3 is TGTGCCAGCAGCTCGCCGGGACACAGGTGGGACTATGGCTACACCTTC. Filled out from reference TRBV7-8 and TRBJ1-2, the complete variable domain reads GAGVSQSPRYKVAKRGQDVALRCDPISGHVSLFWYQQALGQGPEFLTYFQNEAQLDKSGLPSDRFFAERPEGSVSTLKIQRTQQEDSAVYLCASSSPGHRWDYGYTFGSGTRLTVV.

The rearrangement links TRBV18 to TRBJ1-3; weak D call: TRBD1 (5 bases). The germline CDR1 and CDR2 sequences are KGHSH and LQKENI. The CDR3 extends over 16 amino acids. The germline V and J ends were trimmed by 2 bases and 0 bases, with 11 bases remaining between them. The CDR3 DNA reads TGTGCCAGCTCACCAGTAACAGGAACCTCTGGAAACACCATATATTTT. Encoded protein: CASSPVTGTSGNTIYF.

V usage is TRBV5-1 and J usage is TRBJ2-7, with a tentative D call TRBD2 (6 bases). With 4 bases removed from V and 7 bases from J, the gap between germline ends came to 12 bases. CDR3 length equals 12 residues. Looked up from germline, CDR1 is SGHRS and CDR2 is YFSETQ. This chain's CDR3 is CASSPMGGEQYF. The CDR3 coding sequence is TGCGCCAGCAGCCCCATGGGGGGAGAGCAGTACTTC.

The CDR3 is CASSMGLAGLYTDTQYF. CDR3 sequence (DNA): TGTGCCAGCAGCATGGGACTAGCGGGACTATACACAGATACGCAGTATTTT. V and J are TRBV11-2 and TRBJ2-3; 13 bases match TRBD2. This CDR3 contains 17 residues. Germline-derived CDR1 and CDR2 are SGHAT and FQNNGV. The V gene end was trimmed by 5 bases and the J gene end by 2 bases; junction bases not matched to a gene: 7.

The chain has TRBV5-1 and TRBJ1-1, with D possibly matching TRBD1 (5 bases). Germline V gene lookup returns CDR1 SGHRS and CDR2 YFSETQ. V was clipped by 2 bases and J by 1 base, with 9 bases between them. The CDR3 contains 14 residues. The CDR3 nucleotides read TGCGCCAGCAGCTTAGGGGTTTCGAACACTGAAGCTTTCTTT. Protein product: CASSLGVSNTEAFF.

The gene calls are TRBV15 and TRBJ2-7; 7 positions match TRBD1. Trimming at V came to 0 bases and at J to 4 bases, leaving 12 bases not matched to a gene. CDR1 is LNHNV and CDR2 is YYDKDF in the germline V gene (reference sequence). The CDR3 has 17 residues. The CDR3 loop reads CATSRERHWDSSYEQYF. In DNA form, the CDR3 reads TGTGCCACCAGCAGAGAACGCCATTGGGACAGCTCTTACGAGCAGTACTTC.

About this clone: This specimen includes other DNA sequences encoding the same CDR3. The CDR3 sequence is CAWSVGGELFF. In nucleotides, the CDR3 is TGTGCCTGGAGTGTAGGGGGGGAGCTGTTTTTT. The chain has TRBV30 and TRBJ2-2, with D unclear. This CDR3 spans 11 amino acids. CDR1 GTSNPN and CDR2 SVGIG come from the germline V gene (reference sequence). Trimming removed 0 bases from V and 8 bases from J, with 4 bases in between.

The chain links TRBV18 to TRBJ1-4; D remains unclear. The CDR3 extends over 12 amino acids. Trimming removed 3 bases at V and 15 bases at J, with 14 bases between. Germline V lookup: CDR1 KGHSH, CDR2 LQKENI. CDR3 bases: TGTGCCAGCTCACCTCAACCACCGGTGGTGTTTTTT. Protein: CASSPQPPVVFF.

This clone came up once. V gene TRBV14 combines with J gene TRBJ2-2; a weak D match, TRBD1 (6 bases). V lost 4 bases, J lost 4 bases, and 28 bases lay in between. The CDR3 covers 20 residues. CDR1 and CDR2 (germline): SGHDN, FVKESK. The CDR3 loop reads CASSPPPTGPFRFRTGELFF. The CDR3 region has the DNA TGTGCCAGCAGCCCCCCCCCTACAGGGCCATTTAGATTTCGCACCGGGGAGCTGTTTTTT.

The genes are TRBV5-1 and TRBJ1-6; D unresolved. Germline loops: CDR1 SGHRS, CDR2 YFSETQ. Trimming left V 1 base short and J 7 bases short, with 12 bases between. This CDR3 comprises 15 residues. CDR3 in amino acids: CASSLQTLENSPLHF. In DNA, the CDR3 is TGCGCCAGCAGCTTGCAGACCCTTGAAAATTCACCCCTCCACTTT.

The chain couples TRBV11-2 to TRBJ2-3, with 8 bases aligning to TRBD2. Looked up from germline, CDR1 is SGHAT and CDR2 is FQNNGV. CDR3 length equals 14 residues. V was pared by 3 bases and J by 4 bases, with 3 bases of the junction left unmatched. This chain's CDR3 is CASSLSGRADTQYF. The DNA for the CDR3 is TGTGCCAGCAGCTTGAGCGGGAGAGCAGATACGCAGTATTTT.